The present TCR beta chain was sequenced within a study of blood T cell repertoires in COVID-19. With V trimmed by 3 bases and J by 1 base, 9 bases remained unmatched. The CDR3 is 16 residues long. Germline V gene sequence: CDR1 SGHRS, CDR2 YFSETQ. Clones were sequenced by immunoSEQ multiplex PCR, and TCRdb holds only the in-frame ones, with some missing. Here the sample spans about 120,000 clones, approximately 81% being singletons. The chain combines TRBV5-1 with TRBJ1-1; 7 positions agree with TRBD1. Sequencing was performed on peripheral blood. The receptor was isolated from a man in his 60s with acute or convalescent COVID-19. CDR3 region: CASSYDRAVRNTEAFF. The CDR3 DNA reads as TGCGCCAGCAGCTACGACAGGGCGGTCAGGAACACTGAAGCTTTCTTT.